The TCR beta chain under discussion was sequenced for a study of human T cells and chemical hapten exposure. For the study at large: The upper back received 0.01% DPC by patch testing, with results read at 6 days. Notes on the study in general: Donors were affected by alopecia, so their immune reaction might vary from that of healthy individuals.

TCRdb recomputed calls from the RACE reads with MiXCR, one row per CDR3 protein. Here the sample spans about 380,000 distinct CDR3 sequences, around 5.5% being singletons. V shed 6 bases and J shed 0 bases, with 15 bases lying between them. From germline, CDR1 is MNHEY and CDR2 SVGAGI. The CDR3 contains 16 residues. This sample's time point: pre-sensitization, week 0. As to treatment: therapeutic diphenylcyclopropenone sensitization with weekly scalp DPC. Every donor had alopecia and was 18 to 70 years old; all were suitable for DPC. About this clonotype itself: No antigen is known for it.

The sequencing used whole blood, collected in connection with sensitization to the hapten diphenylcyclopropenone (DPC). This chain uses TRBV6-5 with TRBJ2-4; D call uncertain. The sequence derives from a woman aged 45-60 years with alopecia areata. Some clones in this sample may be carry-over from other donors' samples. DNA of the CDR3: TGTGCCAGCAGCTCCCCCAGGATAATAGCCAAAAACATTCAGTACTTC. Amino acids: CASSSPRIIAKNIQYF.